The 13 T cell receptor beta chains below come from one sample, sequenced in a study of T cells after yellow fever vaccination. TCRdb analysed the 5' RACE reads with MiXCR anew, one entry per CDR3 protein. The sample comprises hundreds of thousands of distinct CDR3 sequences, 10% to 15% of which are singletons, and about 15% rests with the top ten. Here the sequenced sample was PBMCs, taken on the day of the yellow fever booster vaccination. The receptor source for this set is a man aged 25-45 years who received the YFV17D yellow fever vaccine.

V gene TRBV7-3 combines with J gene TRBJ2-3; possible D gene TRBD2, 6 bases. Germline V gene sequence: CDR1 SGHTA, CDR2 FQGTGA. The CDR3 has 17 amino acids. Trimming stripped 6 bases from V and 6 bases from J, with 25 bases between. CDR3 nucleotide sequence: TGTGCCAGCAGTTTCTCCTTAGGGAGGCATCATGATGATACGCAGTATTTT. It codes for CASSFSLGRHHDDTQYF.

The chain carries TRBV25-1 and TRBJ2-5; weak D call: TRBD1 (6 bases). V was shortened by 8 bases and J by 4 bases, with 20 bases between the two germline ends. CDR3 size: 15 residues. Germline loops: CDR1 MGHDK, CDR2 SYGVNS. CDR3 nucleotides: TGTGCCAGCGATCGAGGGGGTGGGAATATAGAGACCCAGTACTTC. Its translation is CASDRGGGNIETQYF.

The CDR3 sequence: CASSLVRGAHEQYF. In DNA form, the CDR3 reads TGTGCCAGCAGCTTAGTAAGGGGCGCCCACGAGCAGTACTTC. This chain connects TRBV7-2 to TRBJ2-7; tentative D call: TRBD1 (5 bases). Germline CDR1 is SGHTA and CDR2 is FQGNSA. The CDR3 loop spans 14 amino acids. The ends were cut back, 1 base at V and 5 bases at J, with 12 bases in the middle.

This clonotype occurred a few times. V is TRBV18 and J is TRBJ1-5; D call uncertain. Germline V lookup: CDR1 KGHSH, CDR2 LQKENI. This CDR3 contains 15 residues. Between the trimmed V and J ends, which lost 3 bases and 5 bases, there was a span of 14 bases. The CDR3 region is CASSPDFGWDQPQHF. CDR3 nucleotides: TGTGCCAGCTCACCCGACTTTGGGTGGGATCAGCCCCAGCATTTT. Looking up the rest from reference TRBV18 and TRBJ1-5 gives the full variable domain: NAGVMQNPRHLVRRRGQEARLRCSPMKGHSHVYWYRQLPEEGLKFMVYLQKENIIDESGMPKERFSAEFPKEGPSILRIQQVVRGDSAAYFCASSPDFGWDQPQHFGDGTRLSIL.

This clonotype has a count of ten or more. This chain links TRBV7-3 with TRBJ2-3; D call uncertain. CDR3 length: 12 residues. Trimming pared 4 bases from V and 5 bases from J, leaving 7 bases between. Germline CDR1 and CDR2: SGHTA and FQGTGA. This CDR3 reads CASSSNGDTQYF. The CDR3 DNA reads TGTGCCAGCAGCTCGAATGGAGATACGCAGTATTTT.

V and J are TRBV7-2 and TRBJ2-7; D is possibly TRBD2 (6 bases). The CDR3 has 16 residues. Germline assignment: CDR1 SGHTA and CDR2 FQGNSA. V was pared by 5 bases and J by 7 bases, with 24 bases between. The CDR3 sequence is CASSPNLPPTAGEQYF. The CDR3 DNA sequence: TGTGCCAGCAGCCCGAACCTACCCCCCACGGCGGGAGAGCAGTACTTC.

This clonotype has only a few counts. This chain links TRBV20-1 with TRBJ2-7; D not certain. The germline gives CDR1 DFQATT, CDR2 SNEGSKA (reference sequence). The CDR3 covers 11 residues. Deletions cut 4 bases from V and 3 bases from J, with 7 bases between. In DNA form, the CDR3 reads TGCAGTGCTAAAGCCGGCTACGAGCAGTACTTC. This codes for CSAKAGYEQYF.

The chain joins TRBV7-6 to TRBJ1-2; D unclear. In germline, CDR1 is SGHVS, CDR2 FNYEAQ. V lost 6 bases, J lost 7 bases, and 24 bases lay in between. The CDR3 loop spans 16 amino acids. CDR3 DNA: TGTGCCAGCAGTCCAGACCCATCGACCGCGGCGGGTGGCTACACCTTC. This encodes CASSPDPSTAAGGYTF.

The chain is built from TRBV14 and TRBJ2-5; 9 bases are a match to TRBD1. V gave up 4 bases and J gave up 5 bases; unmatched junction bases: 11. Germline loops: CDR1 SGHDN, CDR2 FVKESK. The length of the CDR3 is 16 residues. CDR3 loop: CASSPIQGAVMETQYF. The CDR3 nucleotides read TGTGCCAGCAGCCCAATACAGGGGGCCGTTATGGAGACCCAGTACTTC.

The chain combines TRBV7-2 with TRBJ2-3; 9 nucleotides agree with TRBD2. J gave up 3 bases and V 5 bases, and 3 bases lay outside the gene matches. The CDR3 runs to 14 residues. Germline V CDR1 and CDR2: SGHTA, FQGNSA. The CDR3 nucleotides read TGTGCCAGCAGCGACAGCGGGAGGACAGATACGCAGTATTTT. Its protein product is CASSDSGRTDTQYF.

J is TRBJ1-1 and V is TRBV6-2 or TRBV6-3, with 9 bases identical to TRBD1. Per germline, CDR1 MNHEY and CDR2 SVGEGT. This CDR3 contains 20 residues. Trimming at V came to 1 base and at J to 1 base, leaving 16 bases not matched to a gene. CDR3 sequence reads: CASSYFPPGQGWLKNTEAFF. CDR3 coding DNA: TGTGCCAGCAGTTACTTCCCTCCGGGACAGGGATGGTTAAAGAACACTGAAGCTTTCTTT.

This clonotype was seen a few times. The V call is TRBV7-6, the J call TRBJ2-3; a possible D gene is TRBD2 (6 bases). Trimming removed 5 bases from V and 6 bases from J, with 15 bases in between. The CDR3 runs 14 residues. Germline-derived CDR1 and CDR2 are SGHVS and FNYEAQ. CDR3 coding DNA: TGTGCCAGCAGCCCATTGGGAGGCGGGGATACGCAGTATTTT. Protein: CASSPLGGGDTQYF.

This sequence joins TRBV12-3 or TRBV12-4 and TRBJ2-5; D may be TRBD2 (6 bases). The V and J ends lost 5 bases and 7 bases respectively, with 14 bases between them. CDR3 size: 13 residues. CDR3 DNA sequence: TGTGCCAGCAGTCTTAATTTGGGAGGGACCCAGTACTTC. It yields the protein CASSLNLGGTQYF.